Listed below are T cell receptor beta chains from one sample, sequenced in a study of cytomegalovirus exposure and HLA in healthy donors. Only in-frame clones appear in the TCRdb table, and some are missing; sequencing was by immunoSEQ multiplex PCR. The repertoire has around 36,000 clones, roughly 80% of them found once; the top ten carry about 9.3%. Sequencing input: PBMCs. These receptors originate from a woman in her thirties or forties in good health and CMV-seronegative. CDR3s include the opening cysteine and the closing phenylalanine or tryptophan. The order of the fields is V gene, clone size, J gene, D gene, CDR3 protein, CDR3 DNA. The D gene is left open where the match is weak. Some rows mark clone size as missing; the rest say once, few, many or name a class of expanded clone.

V gene: TRBV27
clone size: NA
J gene: TRBJ2-3
D gene: NA
CDR3 protein: CASSLGLSTDTQYF
CDR3 DNA: TGTGCCAGCAGTTTAGGGCTGTCCACAGATACGCAGTATTTT

V gene: TRBV7-2
clone size: NA
J gene: TRBJ1-4
D gene: NA
CDR3 protein: CASSLAGSEGGYEKLFF
CDR3 DNA: TGTGCCAGCAGCTTGGCAGGCAGTGAGGGAGGATATGAAAAACTGTTTTTT

V gene: TRBV14
clone size: NA
J gene: TRBJ1-1
D gene: NA
CDR3 protein: CASSPRLPGMNTEAFF
CDR3 DNA: TGTGCCAGCAGCCCGCGCTTGCCAGGGATGAACACTGAAGCTTTCTTT

V gene: TRBV28
clone size: NA
J gene: TRBJ1-1
D gene: TRBD1
CDR3 protein: CASSFGDRAFTEAFF
CDR3 DNA: TGTGCCAGCAGTTTTGGGGACAGGGCGTTCACTGAAGCTTTCTTT

V gene: TRBV29-1
clone size: NA
J gene: TRBJ2-5
D gene: TRBD1
CDR3 protein: CSVRTGGETQYF
CDR3 DNA: TGCAGCGTGCGGACAGGGGGAGAGACCCAGTACTTC

V gene: TRBV5-6
clone size: NA
J gene: TRBJ1-6
D gene: TRBD1
CDR3 protein: CASSFRDRGNSPLHF
CDR3 DNA: TGTGCCAGCAGCTTCCGGGACAGGGGAAATTCACCCCTCCACTTT

V gene: TRBV11-2
clone size: NA
J gene: TRBJ2-7
D gene: NA
CDR3 protein: CASSSPGVSYEQSF
CDR3 DNA: TGTGCCAGCAGCTCCCCCGGGGTCTCCTACGAGCAGTCCTTC

V gene: TRBV5-6
clone size: NA
J gene: TRBJ2-5
D gene: NA
CDR3 protein: CASSLDRGETQYF
CDR3 DNA: TGTGCCAGCAGCTTGGATAGGGGGGAGACCCAGTACTTC

V gene: TRBV6-5
clone size: NA
J gene: TRBJ1-6
D gene: NA
CDR3 protein: CASSLLSSGSPLHF
CDR3 DNA: TGTGCCAGCAGCTTACTGAGCTCCGGGTCACCCCTCCACTTT

V gene: TRBV28
clone size: NA
J gene: TRBJ1-2
D gene: TRBD1
CDR3 protein: CASRRGGADGYTF
CDR3 DNA: TGTGCCAGCAGACGAGGGGGCGCGGATGGCTACACCTTC

V gene: TRBV5-1
clone size: NA
J gene: TRBJ2-1
D gene: TRBD1
CDR3 protein: CASSLGTGGDEQFF
CDR3 DNA: TGCGCCAGCAGCCTCGGGACAGGTGGCGATGAGCAGTTCTTC

V gene: TRBV29-1
clone size: once
J gene: TRBJ1-1
D gene: NA
CDR3 protein: CSVRGGTEAFF
CDR3 DNA: TGCAGCGTCCGGGGTGGGACTGAAGCTTTCTTT

V gene: TRBV4-2
clone size: NA
J gene: TRBJ1-5
D gene: NA
CDR3 protein: CASSRGLDNQPQHF
CDR3 DNA: TGTGCCAGCAGCCGGGGACTGGATAATCAGCCCCAGCATTTT

V gene: TRBV7-2
clone size: NA
J gene: TRBJ2-3
D gene: NA
CDR3 protein: CASSQAPDTQYF
CDR3 DNA: TGTGCCAGCAGCCAAGCCCCAGATACGCAGTATTTT

V gene: TRBV7-3
clone size: NA
J gene: TRBJ2-3
D gene: NA
CDR3 protein: CASSRDFTDTQYF
CDR3 DNA: TGTGCCAGCAGCCGAGATTTCACAGATACGCAGTATTTT

V gene: TRBV7-6
clone size: NA
J gene: TRBJ2-5
D gene: TRBD2
CDR3 protein: CASSFWTSATLETQYF
CDR3 DNA: TGTGCCAGCAGCTTTTGGACTAGCGCAACCCTGGAGACCCAGTACTTC

V gene: TRBV5-6
clone size: NA
J gene: TRBJ2-7
D gene: TRBD2
CDR3 protein: CASRLAGGIYEQYF
CDR3 DNA: TGTGCCAGCAGACTAGCGGGAGGGATCTACGAGCAGTACTTC

V gene: TRBV2
clone size: once
J gene: TRBJ1-5
D gene: NA
CDR3 protein: CASSEAFGGQPQHF
CDR3 DNA: TGTGCCAGCAGTGAAGCCTTCGGGGGACAGCCCCAGCATTTT

V gene: TRBV20-1
clone size: NA
J gene: TRBJ1-1
D gene: NA
CDR3 protein: CSAFRITEAFF
CDR3 DNA: TGCAGTGCTTTCAGGATCACTGAAGCTTTCTTT

V gene: TRBV28
clone size: NA
J gene: TRBJ2-5
D gene: TRBD2
CDR3 protein: CASSARTSGGLEETQYF
CDR3 DNA: TGTGCCAGCAGTGCCCGGACTAGCGGGGGGCTCGAAGAGACCCAGTACTTC

V gene: TRBV27
clone size: few
J gene: TRBJ2-7
D gene: TRBD1
CDR3 protein: CASSLRQGADEQYF
CDR3 DNA: TGTGCCAGCAGTTTAAGGCAGGGGGCGGACGAGCAGTACTTC

V gene: TRBV9
clone size: NA
J gene: TRBJ1-2
D gene: NA
CDR3 protein: CASSAGGSGGYTF
CDR3 DNA: TGTGCCAGCAGCGCGGGGGGGTCGGGTGGCTACACCTTC

V gene: TRBV19
clone size: NA
J gene: TRBJ1-5
D gene: NA
CDR3 protein: CASSIDGGYNQPQHF
CDR3 DNA: TGTGCCAGTAGTATAGACGGGGGGTACAATCAGCCCCAGCATTTT

V gene: TRBV5-1
clone size: NA
J gene: TRBJ1-1
D gene: TRBD1
CDR3 protein: CASSRKKGANTEAFF
CDR3 DNA: TGCGCCAGCAGCCGGAAGAAGGGGGCGAACACTGAAGCTTTCTTT

V gene: TRBV28
clone size: NA
J gene: TRBJ1-1
D gene: NA
CDR3 protein: CASSSQPGGDTEAFF
CDR3 DNA: TGTGCCAGCAGCTCTCAACCCGGGGGGGACACTGAAGCTTTCTTT

V gene: TRBV7-6
clone size: NA
J gene: TRBJ1-5
D gene: NA
CDR3 protein: CASSLGGGGASNQPQHF
CDR3 DNA: TGTGCCAGCAGCTTAGGAGGTGGTGGAGCGAGCAATCAGCCCCAGCATTTT

V gene: TRBV5-1
clone size: once
J gene: TRBJ2-5
D gene: TRBD2
CDR3 protein: CASSLSRGGRETQYF
CDR3 DNA: TGCGCCAGCAGCCTTTCGCGGGGGGGCAGAGAGACCCAGTACTTC

V gene: TRBV28
clone size: NA
J gene: TRBJ1-2
D gene: NA
CDR3 protein: CASSLSGKFGYTF
CDR3 DNA: TGTGCCAGCAGTTTATCGGGAAAGTTTGGCTACACCTTC

V gene: TRBV28
clone size: NA
J gene: TRBJ1-4
D gene: NA
CDR3 protein: CASSLGGGEKLFF
CDR3 DNA: TGTGCCAGCAGTTTGGGAGGTGGAGAAAAACTGTTTTTT

V gene: TRBV2
clone size: few
J gene: TRBJ2-1
D gene: TRBD2
CDR3 protein: CASSATSGGVNEQFF
CDR3 DNA: TGTGCCAGCAGCGCGACTAGCGGGGGCGTCAATGAGCAGTTCTTC

V gene: TRBV9
clone size: NA
J gene: TRBJ1-2
D gene: NA
CDR3 protein: CASSDARGGNYGYTF
CDR3 DNA: TGTGCCAGCAGCGACGCAAGGGGAGGGAACTATGGCTACACCTTC

V gene: TRBV7-7
clone size: NA
J gene: TRBJ2-5
D gene: TRBD2
CDR3 protein: CASSLATAGGSETQYF
CDR3 DNA: TGTGCTAGCAGCTTAGCGACAGCGGGGGGAAGTGAGACCCAGTACTTC

V gene: TRBV4-1
clone size: NA
J gene: TRBJ2-1
D gene: TRBD2
CDR3 protein: CASSPSGTSNNEQFF
CDR3 DNA: TGCGCCAGCAGCCCCTCAGGGACTAGCAACAATGAGCAGTTCTTC

V gene: TRBV11-3
clone size: few
J gene: TRBJ2-3
D gene: NA
CDR3 protein: CASSFGTVTDTQYF
CDR3 DNA: TGTGCCAGCAGCTTCGGGACTGTCACAGATACGCAGTATTTT

V gene: TRBV6-5
clone size: NA
J gene: TRBJ2-7
D gene: NA
CDR3 protein: CASSYSSTRAYEQYF
CDR3 DNA: TGTGCCAGCAGTTACTCATCCACCAGGGCCTACGAGCAGTACTTC

V gene: TRBV28
clone size: NA
J gene: TRBJ2-5
D gene: NA
CDR3 protein: CASSFSLRGETQYF
CDR3 DNA: TGTGCCAGCAGTTTTAGTCTCCGGGGGGAGACCCAGTACTTC

V gene: TRBV5-6
clone size: NA
J gene: TRBJ1-1
D gene: TRBD1
CDR3 protein: CASSSMTGRNTEAFF
CDR3 DNA: TGTGCCAGCAGCTCGATGACAGGGAGGAACACTGAAGCTTTCTTT

V gene: TRBV18
clone size: NA
J gene: TRBJ2-7
D gene: NA
CDR3 protein: CASSPRDYPSEQYF
CDR3 DNA: TGTGCCAGCTCACCGAGAGACTACCCCTCCGAGCAGTACTTC

V gene: TRBV4-1
clone size: NA
J gene: TRBJ1-2
D gene: TRBD1
CDR3 protein: CASSQPREGQGRDGYTF
CDR3 DNA: TGCGCCAGCAGCCAACCCCGTGAGGGACAGGGACGCGATGGCTACACCTTC

V gene: TRBV7-8
clone size: NA
J gene: TRBJ1-5
D gene: NA
CDR3 protein: CASSLNRGNQPQHF
CDR3 DNA: TGTGCCAGCAGCTTAAATCGGGGGAATCAGCCCCAGCATTTT

V gene: TRBV29-1
clone size: NA
J gene: TRBJ2-5
D gene: TRBD2
CDR3 protein: CSVGRSGGETQYF
CDR3 DNA: TGCAGCGTCGGTCGGAGCGGGGGGGAGACCCAGTACTTC

V gene: TRBV18
clone size: NA
J gene: TRBJ1-6
D gene: NA
CDR3 protein: CASSDRAGGSPLHF
CDR3 DNA: TGTGCCAGCTCAGACCGGGCCGGGGGGTCACCCCTCCACTTT

V gene: TRBV7-9
clone size: once
J gene: TRBJ2-3
D gene: TRBD1
CDR3 protein: CAGGQASTDTQYF
CDR3 DNA: TGTGCCGGGGGACAGGCTAGCACAGATACGCAGTATTTT

V gene: TRBV20-1
clone size: NA
J gene: TRBJ1-1
D gene: NA
CDR3 protein: CSARSGEAFF
CDR3 DNA: TGCAGTGCTAGGTCGGGAGAAGCTTTCTTT

V gene: TRBV2
clone size: NA
J gene: TRBJ2-5
D gene: TRBD2
CDR3 protein: CASSEAWGAGAQETQYF
CDR3 DNA: TGTGCCAGCAGTGAGGCGTGGGGAGCGGGGGCCCAAGAGACCCAGTACTTC

V gene: TRBV4-1
clone size: NA
J gene: TRBJ2-7
D gene: NA
CDR3 protein: CASSQDWWGRYEQYF
CDR3 DNA: TGCGCCAGCAGCCAAGATTGGTGGGGGAGGTACGAGCAGTACTTC